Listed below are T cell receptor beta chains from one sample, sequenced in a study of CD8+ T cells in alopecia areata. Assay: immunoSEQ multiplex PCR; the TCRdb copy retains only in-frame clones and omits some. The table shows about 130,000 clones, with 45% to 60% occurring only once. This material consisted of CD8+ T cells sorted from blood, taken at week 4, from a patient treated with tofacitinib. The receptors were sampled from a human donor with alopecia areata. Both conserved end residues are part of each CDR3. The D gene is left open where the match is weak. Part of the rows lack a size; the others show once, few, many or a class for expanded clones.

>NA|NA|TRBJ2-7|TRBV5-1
TGCGCCAGCAGCTTTACGGGCGAGCAGTACTTC
CASSFTGEQYF
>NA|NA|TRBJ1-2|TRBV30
TGTGCCTGGAGTCCCCAGGAGGACTATGGCTACACCTTC
CAWSPQEDYGYTF
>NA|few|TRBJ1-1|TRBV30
TGTGCCTGGAGGGTCACTGAAGCTTTCTTT
CAWRVTEAFF
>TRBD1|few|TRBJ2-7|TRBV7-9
TGTGCCAGCAGCTCCCCTACGTGGGACAGGACCTACGAGCAGTACTTC
CASSSPTWDRTYEQYF
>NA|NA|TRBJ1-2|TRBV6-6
TGTGCCAGCAGTCGGGACAACGAAGCCTATGGCTACACCTTC
CASSRDNEAYGYTF
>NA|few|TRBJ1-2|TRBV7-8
TGTGCCAGCAGCTTAGCGGTCACCGAGGGAGACTATGGCTACACCTTC
CASSLAVTEGDYGYTF
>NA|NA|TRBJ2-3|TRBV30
TGTGCCTGGGAGACAGATACGCAGTATTTT
CAWETDTQYF
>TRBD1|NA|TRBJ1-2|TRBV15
TGTGCCACCAGCAGGGGACCCGGACAGGGTGATCGCTACACCTTC
CATSRGPGQGDRYTF
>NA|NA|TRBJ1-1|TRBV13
TGTGCCAGCAGCCAGTTCGCTCCGGAGAACACTGAAGCTTTCTTT
CASSQFAPENTEAFF
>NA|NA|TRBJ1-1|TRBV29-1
TGCAGCGTTGTAGGTGCCACTGAAGCTTTCTTT
CSVVGATEAFF
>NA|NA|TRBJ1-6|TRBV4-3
TGCGCCAGCAGCCACTATAACGGACACCCAAATTCACCCCTCCACTTT
CASSHYNGHPNSPLHF
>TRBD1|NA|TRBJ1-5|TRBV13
TGTGCCAGCAGCCAAGAGGGGGCTAATCAGCCCCAGCATTTT
CASSQEGANQPQHF
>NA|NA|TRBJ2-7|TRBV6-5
TGTGCCAGCAGGGCCGGTCGGGAGCAGTACTTC
CASRAGREQYF
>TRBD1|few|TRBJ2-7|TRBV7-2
TGTGCCAGCAGCCAGGGACAGTCCTACGAGCAGTACTTC
CASSQGQSYEQYF
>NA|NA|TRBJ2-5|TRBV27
TGTGCCAGCAGTTTCACGCATGACCAAGAGACCCAGTACTTC
CASSFTHDQETQYF
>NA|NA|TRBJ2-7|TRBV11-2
TGTGCCAGCACCAATCCCGAGCAAGGGTTTCGGAAGCAGTACTTC
CASTNPEQGFRKQYF
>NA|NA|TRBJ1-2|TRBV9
TGTGCCAGCAGCGTAGATGGGAGCGGCTACACCTTC
CASSVDGSGYTF
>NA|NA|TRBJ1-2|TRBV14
TGTGCCAGCAGCCGTGGATTAAGCGTTAACTATGGCTACACCTTC
CASSRGLSVNYGYTF
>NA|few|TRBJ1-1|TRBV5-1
TGCGCCAGCAGCTTTCAATCAGGTCAGAACACTGAAGCTTTCTTT
CASSFQSGQNTEAFF
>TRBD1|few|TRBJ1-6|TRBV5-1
TGCGCCAGCAGCGTGGACAGGGGCCTTCGACCCCTCCACTTT
CASSVDRGLRPLHF
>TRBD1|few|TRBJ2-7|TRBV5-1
TGCGCCAGCAGCTCCCCGGACAGGGGAGGGGAGCAGTACTTC
CASSSPDRGGEQYF
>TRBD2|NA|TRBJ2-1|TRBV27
TGTGCCAGCAGTTTATCACTAGCGGGCCTCTATGAGCAGTTCTTC
CASSLSLAGLYEQFF
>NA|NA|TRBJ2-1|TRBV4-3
TGCGCCAGCAGCCTAGGCGAGAGCTCCTACAATGAGCAGTTCTTC
CASSLGESSYNEQFF
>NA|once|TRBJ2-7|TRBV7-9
TGTGCCAGCAGCTTATATCCCAGCTACGAGCAGTACTTC
CASSLYPSYEQYF
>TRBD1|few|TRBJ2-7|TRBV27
TGTGCCAGCGGGTTAGTACAGGGGGACGAGCAGTACTTC
CASGLVQGDEQYF
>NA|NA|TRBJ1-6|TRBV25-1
TGTGCCAGCAGTGAATACGAGGCAGGCCATTCACCCCTCCACTTT
CASSEYEAGHSPLHF
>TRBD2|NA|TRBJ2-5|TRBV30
TGTGCCTGGAGTGTACTGGGACTAGCGGGGGGGGAGTGGGAGACCCAGTACTTC
CAWSVLGLAGGEWETQYF
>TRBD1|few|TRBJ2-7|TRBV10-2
TGCGCCAGCAGCGACCTGGACGGGGACAGGGGAGGCTGGGGGCAGTACTTC
CASSDLDGDRGGWGQYF
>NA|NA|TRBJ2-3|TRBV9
TGTGCCAGCAGCGTAGCTTACACAGATACGCAGTATTTT
CASSVAYTDTQYF
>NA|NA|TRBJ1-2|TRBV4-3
TGCGCCAGCAGCCAAGATGGCCCCGACGGGGGATCTTCCTATGGCTACACCTTC
CASSQDGPDGGSSYGYTF
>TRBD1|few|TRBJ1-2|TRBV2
TGTGCCAGCAGTCCGGGACAGGACGGAAACTATGGCTACACCTTC
CASSPGQDGNYGYTF
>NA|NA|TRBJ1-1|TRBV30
TGTGCCTGGAGTCTCGGTACTGAAGCTTTCTTT
CAWSLGTEAFF
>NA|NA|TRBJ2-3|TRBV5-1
TGCGCCAGCAGCCCTCCCAGGACAGATACGCAGTATTTT
CASSPPRTDTQYF
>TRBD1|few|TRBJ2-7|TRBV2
TGTGCCAGCAGTGTTTACAGGGGGAATTACGAGCAGTACTTC
CASSVYRGNYEQYF
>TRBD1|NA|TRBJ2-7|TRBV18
TGTGCCAGCTCACCAAGAGGACAGGGCTACGAGCAGTACTTC
CASSPRGQGYEQYF
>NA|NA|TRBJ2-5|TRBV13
TGTGCCAGCAGCCCCGTCCACGAGGAGACCCAGTACTTC
CASSPVHEETQYF
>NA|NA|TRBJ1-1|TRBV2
TGTGCCAGCCTCCCCGAGAGGGGCGTTGAAGCTTTCTTT
CASLPERGVEAFF
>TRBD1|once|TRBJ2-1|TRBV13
TGTGCCAGCAGAACGGCAGGGGGTTACAATGAGCAGTTCTTC
CASRTAGGYNEQFF
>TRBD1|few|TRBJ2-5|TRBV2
TGTGCCAGCAGCGACCTGGGGACAGGGGGTTTGGAGACCCAGTACTTC
CASSDLGTGGLETQYF
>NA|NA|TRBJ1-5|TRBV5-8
TGTGCCAGCAGTGAAGTTAGTCAGCCCCAGCATTTT
CASSEVSQPQHF
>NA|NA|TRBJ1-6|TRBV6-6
TGTGCCAGCAGTCCCGGGAGGGGCAATTCACCCCTCCACTTT
CASSPGRGNSPLHF
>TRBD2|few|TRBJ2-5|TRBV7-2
TGTGCCAGCAGCTTAGATGCTAGCGGGGGCCCTGGGGCCCAGTACTTC
CASSLDASGGPGAQYF
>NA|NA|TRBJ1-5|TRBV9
TGTGCCAGCAGCGTAGATTGGCAGTTCCATCAGCCCCAGCATTTT
CASSVDWQFHQPQHF
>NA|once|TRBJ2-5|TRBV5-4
TGTGCCAGCAGCTCCTTCCCGGGTGAAGAGACCCAGTACTTC
CASSSFPGEETQYF
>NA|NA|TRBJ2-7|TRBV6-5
TGTGCCAGCCTACAGGGCTACGAGCAGTACTTC
CASLQGYEQYF
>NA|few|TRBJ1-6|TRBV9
TGTGCCAGCAGCGTAGGAATGGGTGATTCACCCCTCCACTTT
CASSVGMGDSPLHF
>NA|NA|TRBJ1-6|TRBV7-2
TGTGCCAGCAGCTTAGTGACCCATTCACCCCTCCACTTT
CASSLVTHSPLHF
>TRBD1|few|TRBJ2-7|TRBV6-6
TGTGCCAGCAGTTTTGGGACAGACTACGAGCAGTACTTC
CASSFGTDYEQYF
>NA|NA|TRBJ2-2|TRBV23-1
TGCGCCAGCAGTCAGGGGACACACACCGGGGAGCTGTTTTTT
CASSQGTHTGELFF
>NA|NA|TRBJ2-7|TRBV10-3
TGTGCCATCAGTGAACAAGGTTCCTACGAGCAGTACTTC
CAISEQGSYEQYF
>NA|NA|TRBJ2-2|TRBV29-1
TGCAGCGTTCTGCTACCGCGAGGGAGTGGCACCGGGGAGCTGTTTTTT
CSVLLPRGSGTGELFF
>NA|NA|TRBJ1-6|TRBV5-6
TGTGCCAGCAGCTTTACGGGTTCACCCCTCCACTTT
CASSFTGSPLHF
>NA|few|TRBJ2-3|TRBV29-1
TGCAGTGGAGGCCAGATCACAGATACGCAGTATTTT
CSGGQITDTQYF
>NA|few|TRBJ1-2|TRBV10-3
TGTGCCATCAGCCCGGATAACTATGGCTACACCTTC
CAISPDNYGYTF
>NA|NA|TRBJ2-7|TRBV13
TGTGCCAGCAGCTCCCACCCAGGCCAGGGAATCTCCTACGAGCAGTACTTC
CASSSHPGQGISYEQYF
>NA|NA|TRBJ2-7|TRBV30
TGTGCCTGGAGTGTGGCAGGGGTGGCCTACGAGCAGTACTTC
CAWSVAGVAYEQYF
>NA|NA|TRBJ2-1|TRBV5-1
TGCGTTACGCGCGGGGAGTTATACAATGAGCAGTTCTTC
CVTRGELYNEQFF
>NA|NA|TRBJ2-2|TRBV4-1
TGCGCCAGCAGCACATCTCCTCGGAACACCGGGGAGCTGTTTTTT
CASSTSPRNTGELFF
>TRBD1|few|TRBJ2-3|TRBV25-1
TGTGCCAGCAGTGAAGACAGGGGGTCGCTGGATACGCAGTATTTT
CASSEDRGSLDTQYF
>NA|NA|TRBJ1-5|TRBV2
TGTGCCAGCAGACAAGAGGGGGTAAATCAGCCCCAGCATTTT
CASRQEGVNQPQHF